This record looks at one TCR beta chain sequence and its context. Its antigen is currently unknown. Germline V CDR1 and CDR2: MGHDK, SYGVNS. The length of the CDR3 is 15 residues. V lost 4 bases to trimming and J lost 5 bases, with 17 bases between them. PCR primers comprised 60 Vbeta and 13 Jbeta primers. This table comes from immunoSEQ multiplex PCR, and its TCRdb copy is limited to in-frame clones, with some not included. The sample totals tens of thousands of clones. The source of the sample is a study of cytomegalovirus exposure and HLA in healthy donors. Notes on the study in general: Highly shared variants forming one cluster were likely a sequencing artifact. Previously analyzed data showed that most TCR beta V segments were productive at a frequency of about 87% or about 30%.

V and J are TRBV25-1 and TRBJ1-2; maybe TRBD1 (6 bases). The receptor was isolated from a male donor in good health and CMV-seronegative. The sequenced sample was PBMCs. The CDR3 DNA sequence: TGTGCCAGCAGTGCCGGCGGGGGGGCTGTATATGGCTACACCTTC. This gives the protein CASSAGGGAVYGYTF.